This T cell receptor (beta chain) came from a study of CD4+ T cells in melanoma (dated by TCRdb to between 2021 and 2022). In terms of the full investigation: The study examined neoantigen-specific CD4+ T cells in human melanoma.

The donors were melanoma patients. Library construction relied on the immunoSEQ multiplex PCR assay. The immuneACCESS repertoire file appears here via TCRdb, limited to in-frame rearrangements. These files lack a portion of the clones; in checked studies, under half of the deficit traces to unresolved V genes, and the cause of the others is not known. Here the sample has roughly 150,000 clones; nearly 95% occur a single time. Of the sample, approximately 1.4% falls within the top ten clones. Beyond this particular receptor, the publication reports: According to the report, neoantigen-specific CD4+ T cells in melanoma displayed diverse differentiation states. The report described a correlation between neoantigen-specific CD4+ T cells and the function of CD8+ T cells, macrophages and B cells.

As to this clone: Its cognate antigen has yet to be identified. Nothing much larger sits one base from this clone, and base qualities are not available.

The germline V gene gives CDR1 as MNHEY and CDR2 as SVGAGI. The CDR3 runs 15 residues from the cysteine to the phenylalanine. Only the CDR3 part of the read is kept: 45 bases, read in frame from the first base. V is shortened by 4 bases, J by 7 bases, and the region joining them spans 14 bases. The clonotype comes from a human donor with melanoma. The rearrangement combines TRBV6-5 with TRBJ1-6; the D region possibly corresponds to TRBD1 (5 bases align). The DNA is as follows: TGTGCCAGCAGTTCCCCAGGGTTCCGGAATTCACCCCTCCACTTT. Its product reads: CASSSPGFRNSPLHF.